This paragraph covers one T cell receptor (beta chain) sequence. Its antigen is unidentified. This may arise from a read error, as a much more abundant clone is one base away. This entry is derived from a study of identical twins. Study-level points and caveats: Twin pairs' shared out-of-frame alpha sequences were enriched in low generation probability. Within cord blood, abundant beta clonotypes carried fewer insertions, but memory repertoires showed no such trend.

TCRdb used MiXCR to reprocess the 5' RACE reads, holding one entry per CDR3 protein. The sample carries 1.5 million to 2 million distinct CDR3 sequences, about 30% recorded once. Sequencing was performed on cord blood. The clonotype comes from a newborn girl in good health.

For the CDR3, the DNA is TGCGCCAGCAGCTTGAACGGGAGAAGCTACGGGCAGTACTTC. Translation: CASSLNGRSYGQYF. The V and J genes are TRBV5-1 and TRBJ2-7; D may be TRBD2 (6 bases). The CDR3 covers 14 residues. Germline CDR1 and CDR2: SGHRS and YFSETQ.